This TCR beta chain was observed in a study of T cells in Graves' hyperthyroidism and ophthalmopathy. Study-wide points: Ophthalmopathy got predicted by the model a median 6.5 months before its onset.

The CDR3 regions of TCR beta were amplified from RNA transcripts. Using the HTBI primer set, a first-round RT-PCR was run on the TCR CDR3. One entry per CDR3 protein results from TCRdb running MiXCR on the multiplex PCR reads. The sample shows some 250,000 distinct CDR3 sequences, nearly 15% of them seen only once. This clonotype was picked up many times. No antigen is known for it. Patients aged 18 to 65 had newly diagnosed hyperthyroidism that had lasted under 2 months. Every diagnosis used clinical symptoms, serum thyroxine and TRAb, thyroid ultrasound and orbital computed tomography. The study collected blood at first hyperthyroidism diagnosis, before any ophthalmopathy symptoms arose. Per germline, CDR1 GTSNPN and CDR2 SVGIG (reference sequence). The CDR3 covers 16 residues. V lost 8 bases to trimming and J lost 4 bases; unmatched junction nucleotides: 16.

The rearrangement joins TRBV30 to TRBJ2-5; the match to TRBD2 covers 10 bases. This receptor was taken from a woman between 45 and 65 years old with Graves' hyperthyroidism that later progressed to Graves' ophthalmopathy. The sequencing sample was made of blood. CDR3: CALNQREGQGLETQYF. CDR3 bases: TGTGCCCTTAACCAGCGGGAGGGCCAAGGCTTAGAGACCCAGTACTTC.